One sample yielded the 9 T cell receptor beta chains listed below, sequenced in a study of OX40 agonist ivuxolimab in advanced cancers. The method was immunoSEQ multiplex PCR; TCRdb's version includes in-frame clones alone and lacks a portion of them. The table includes around 40,000 clones, approximately 84% detected once. This specimen consisted of CD4+ or CD8+ T cells sorted from blood, obtained in a trial of the OX40 agonist ivuxolimab. These receptors originate from an adult with an advanced solid tumor such as melanoma, head and neck, liver or kidney cancer.

The chain uses TRBV11-3 and TRBJ1-2; tentatively, D is TRBD1 (5 bases). The CDR3 is 15 residues long. The ends were cut back, 1 base at V and 4 bases at J, with 13 bases in the middle. The germline CDR1 and CDR2 sequences are SGHNT and YENEEA. The chain's CDR3 is CASSLGAGAGYGYTF. Here the CDR3 DNA reads TGTGCCAGCAGCTTAGGGGCCGGGGCCGGCTATGGCTACACCTTC.

The rearrangement links TRBV13 to TRBJ2-2; no firm D call. CDR3 length: 15 amino acids. V was trimmed by 1 base and J by 1 base, leaving 7 bases between them. Germline values: CDR1 PRHDT, CDR2 FYEKMQ (reference sequence). CDR3 sequence reads: CASSLEAENTGELFF. The CDR3 DNA reads as TGTGCCAGCAGCTTAGAGGCAGAGAACACCGGGGAGCTGTTTTTT.

J is TRBJ2-7 and V is TRBV18; 7 bases match TRBD1. The CDR3 runs to 15 residues. Germline-derived CDR1 and CDR2 are KGHSH and LQKENI. With V trimmed by 0 bases and J by 5 bases, 7 bases remained unmatched. The CDR3 protein is CASSPPDRWYDEQYF. CDR3 nucleotides: TGTGCCAGCTCACCACCGGACAGGTGGTACGACGAGCAGTACTTC.

The rearrangement uses TRBV7-2 and TRBJ1-1; 9 nucleotides agree with TRBD1. V lost 4 bases, J lost 6 bases, and 18 bases stayed unmatched. The CDR3 has 18 residues. The germline CDR1 and CDR2 sequences are SGHTA and FQGNSA. The CDR3 sequence: CASSYGHGTGSPWAEAFF. The CDR3 bases are TGTGCCAGCAGCTATGGCCACGGGACAGGGTCCCCTTGGGCTGAAGCTTTCTTT.

The chain carries TRBV21-1 and TRBJ2-7. TRBV21-1 is a known pseudogene. CDR3 length: 11 amino acids. For the CDR3, the DNA is TGTGCCAGCAGTGCTGGGGAAAAGAAGTACTTC. Its translation: CASSAGEKKYF.

V and J are TRBV28 and TRBJ2-7, with 11 bases lining up with TRBD1. Looked up from germline, CDR1 is MDHEN and CDR2 is SYDVKM. Trimming cost V 4 bases and J 4 bases; bases outside gene matches: 9. The CDR3 is made up of 16 amino acids. CDR3 bases: TGTGCCAGCAGTTCCCCTCGGACAGGGGGCTTATACGAGCAGTACTTC. Protein product: CASSSPRTGGLYEQYF.

V and J are TRBV9 and TRBJ1-4, with D uncertain. The germline V gene has CDR1 SGDLS and CDR2 YYNGEE. V lost 3 bases to trimming and J lost 0 bases, with 9 bases between them. The CDR3 is 15 amino acids. The DNA of the CDR3 is TGTGCCAGCAGCGCCGGAGGATCAACTAATGAAAAACTGTTTTTT. Translation: CASSAGGSTNEKLFF.

The CDR3 loop is CASTSHGSNQPQHF. As DNA, the CDR3 is TGTGCCAGCACCTCTCACGGTAGCAATCAGCCCCAGCATTTT. The chain is built from TRBV7-2 and TRBJ1-5; D is ambiguous. Trimming shortened V by 7 bases and J by 0 bases, and 10 bases separated the two germline ends. Germline assignment: CDR1 SGHTA and CDR2 FQGNSA. The CDR3 has 14 residues.

The chain employs TRBV10-3 and TRBJ1-2; possible D gene TRBD1, 6 bases. V dropped 10 bases and J dropped 2 bases, with 14 bases sitting between them. CDR1 and CDR2 from the germline V gene are ENHRY and SYGVKD. This CDR3 is built from 13 residues. The DNA of the CDR3 is TGTGCCAACCAGGGACAAACAAACTATGGCTACACCTTC. Protein sequence: CANQGQTNYGYTF.